Described below is a single T cell receptor beta chain sequence and its context. Its antigen remains unknown. These data come from a study of CD8 T cells in Susac syndrome. The study's findings and limits: Only a relatively small number of individuals were included in the TCR sequencing and HLA analysis.

RNA amounts of about 0.5 to 1 ug underwent reverse transcription with random hexamers. With immunoSEQ multiplex PCR, TCR beta CDR3 was amplified across 54 Vbeta and 13 Jbeta. TCRdb re-called the immunoSEQ multiplex PCR reads with MiXCR, one entry per CDR3 protein. The sample has under 150,000 distinct CDR3 sequences, about 93% seen once. The sequenced target, TCR beta, came from blood CD8+ and CD4+ T cells. J lost 10 bases, V lost 2 bases, and 11 bases had no gene match. The length of the CDR3 is 15 residues. Germline loops: CDR1 MNHEY, CDR2 SVGAGI. The clonotype was recovered from a human donor in good health. Sequencing was performed on CD8+ T cells from PBMCs. The chain uses TRBV6-5 and TRBJ2-1; 7 bases align to TRBD2. CDR3 loop: CASSYGWEGLKEQFF. The DNA of the CDR3 is TGTGCCAGCAGTTACGGGTGGGAGGGCCTTAAAGAGCAGTTCTTC.